Listed here is a single TCR beta chain. Antigen: not known. In the library, unique molecular identifiers were attached to individual cDNA molecules. TCRdb independently ran MiXCR on the RACE reads; one entry per CDR3 protein. The data hold around 190,000 distinct CDR3 sequences, with about a fifth observed a single time. This sample's time point: patch test 1, 2 weeks after DPC sensitization. Treatment indicated: therapeutic diphenylcyclopropenone sensitization with weekly scalp DPC. Germline CDR1 and CDR2: SGHTA and FQGNSA. This CDR3 region has 15 residues. Trimming cost V 7 bases and J 6 bases, with 19 bases left between them. The source of the sample is a study of human T cells and chemical hapten exposure. Overall study context: The patients were mostly female; they had alopecia areata, totalis or universalis. The study, taken as a whole, reports: DPC sensitization left the count of TCRs above 1 in 1000 unchanged.

The chain carries TRBV7-2 and TRBJ2-1, with D tentatively TRBD1 or TRBD2 (5 bases each). Specimen: whole blood, collected in connection with sensitization to the hapten diphenylcyclopropenone (DPC). This TCR derives from a woman aged 45-65 years with alopecia areata. Some clones in this sample may be carry-over from other donors' samples. The CDR3 spells CASTLGPSRGNEQFF. The CDR3 nucleotides read TGTGCCAGCACCCTTGGTCCCTCGAGGGGCAATGAGCAGTTCTTC.